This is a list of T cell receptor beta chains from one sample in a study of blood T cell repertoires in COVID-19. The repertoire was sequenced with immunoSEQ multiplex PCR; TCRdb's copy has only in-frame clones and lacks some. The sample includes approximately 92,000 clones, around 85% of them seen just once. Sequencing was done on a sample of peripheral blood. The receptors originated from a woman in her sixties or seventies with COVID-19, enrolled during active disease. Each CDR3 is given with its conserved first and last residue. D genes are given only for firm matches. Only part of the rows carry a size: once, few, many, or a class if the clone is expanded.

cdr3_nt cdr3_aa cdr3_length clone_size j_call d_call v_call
TGCGCCAGCAGCGTGGTGGACAGCAGGGAGACCCAGTACTTC CASSVVDSRETQYF 14 NA TRBJ2-5 NA TRBV5-1
TGTGCCAGCAGCCAAGATGTCGGGCCGGGGTATGGCTACACCTTC CASSQDVGPGYGYTF 15 NA TRBJ1-2 NA TRBV14
TGCAGCGTTCGCCGTGGACAGGGGTCCTACGAGCAGTACTTC CSVRRGQGSYEQYF 14 NA TRBJ2-7 TRBD1 TRBV29-1
TGTGCCAGCAGCCCCGGACTAGCGGGGGGGCATGAGACCCAGTACTTC CASSPGLAGGHETQYF 16 NA TRBJ2-5 TRBD2 TRBV6-2/TRBV6-3
TGTGCCAGCAGCTTGGTGGCGGCCGCGGCCGGGGAGCTGTTTTTT CASSLVAAAAGELFF 15 NA TRBJ2-2 NA TRBV5-4
TGCGCCAGCAGCCAAGATTCGCGGGTCTCCTACAATGAGCAGTTCTTC CASSQDSRVSYNEQFF 16 NA TRBJ2-1 NA TRBV4-3
TGTGCCAGCAGTGACAGGGGGGCCTCTGGAAACACCATATATTTT CASSDRGASGNTIYF 15 once TRBJ1-3 TRBD1 TRBV2
TGTGCCAGCAGCCCCAGGACAACAACTAATGAAAAACTGTTTTTT CASSPRTTTNEKLFF 15 NA TRBJ1-4 NA TRBV7-9
TGTGCCAGCAGCCGACAGGGGAACACTGAAGCTTTCTTT CASSRQGNTEAFF 13 NA TRBJ1-1 TRBD1 TRBV6-5
TGTGCCAGCAGTTTGGGGAGGGGCCAGCCCCAGCATTTT CASSLGRGQPQHF 13 few TRBJ1-5 NA TRBV28
TGTGCCAGCAGCTGGGACAGGGCGACCTCTGGAAACACCATATATTTT CASSWDRATSGNTIYF 16 NA TRBJ1-3 TRBD1 TRBV5-4
TGTGCCAGCAGCTCCCTTGGGGGGACTAATTCACCCCTCCACTTT CASSSLGGTNSPLHF 15 NA TRBJ1-6 NA TRBV7-2
TGTGCCAGTAGTATTACGGTCACAGATACGCAGTATTTT CASSITVTDTQYF 13 NA TRBJ2-3 NA TRBV19
TGTGCCAGCAGCTTGGTGGCAGGGCTAACAGATACGCAGTATTTT CASSLVAGLTDTQYF 15 once TRBJ2-3 NA TRBV5-6
TGTGCCAGCAGCTCCCGTTGGCCGGGTAACACCGGGGAGCTGTTTTTT CASSSRWPGNTGELFF 16 NA TRBJ2-2 NA TRBV7-8
TGTGCCAGCAGCCCCCGGACTAGCTCCTACGAGCAGTACTTC CASSPRTSSYEQYF 14 NA TRBJ2-7 TRBD2 TRBV7-8
TGTGCCAGCAGGGGGGGGACACTGAACACTGAAGCTTTCTTT CASRGGTLNTEAFF 14 NA TRBJ1-1 NA TRBV28
TGTGCCAGCAGTGATTTTTCCTTCAGGGTTAACTATGGCTACACCTTC CASSDFSFRVNYGYTF 16 NA TRBJ1-2 NA TRBV6-1
TGTGCCAGCTCACCCAGGCGGGTCGGGCAAGAGACCCAGTACTTC CASSPRRVGQETQYF 15 NA TRBJ2-5 NA TRBV18
TGTGCCAGCAGCTTCGGTAATTCGCGGGGTGAAAAACTGTTTTTT CASSFGNSRGEKLFF 15 NA TRBJ1-4 NA TRBV5-6
TGTGCCAGTCAGCTGGGGGGATCCAAAAACATTCAGTACTTC CASQLGGSKNIQYF 14 NA TRBJ2-4 NA TRBV19
TGTGCCAGCAGCCAATGGACAGAAAATTCACCCCTCCACTTT CASSQWTENSPLHF 14 NA TRBJ1-6 NA TRBV4-2
TGCGCCAGCAGCTTGGGCCCCTCCCAGGTGAACACCGGGGAGCTGTTTTTT CASSLGPSQVNTGELFF 17 NA TRBJ2-2 NA TRBV5-1
TGTGCCAGCAGCTTGGGGGACAGCTCTGGAAACACCATATATTTT CASSLGDSSGNTIYF 15 NA TRBJ1-3 TRBD1 TRBV5-4
TGTGCCAGCAGTTCCCGAAGTAGCGGCACCTACGAGCAGTACTTC CASSSRSSGTYEQYF 15 NA TRBJ2-7 NA TRBV6-6
TGCGCCAGCAGCTCGACAGGGGTTAATCAGCCCCAGCATTTT CASSSTGVNQPQHF 14 few TRBJ1-5 TRBD1 TRBV5-1
TGTGCCAGTAGAAACTATGTCGGGGAGACCCAGTACTTC CASRNYVGETQYF 13 NA TRBJ2-5 NA TRBV19
TGCGCCAGCAGCTTGGCCTCAGGTTCCTACGAGCAGTACTTC CASSLASGSYEQYF 14 NA TRBJ2-7 NA TRBV5-1
TGTGCCAGCAGCCAACCGACCGTGACAGGTTTTCACCGGAATGAGCAGTTCTTC CASSQPTVTGFHRNEQFF 18 NA TRBJ2-1 NA TRBV3-1/TRBV3-2
TGCGCCAGCAGCTTGGGACAGGGGGCCTACAATGAGCAGTTCTTC CASSLGQGAYNEQFF 15 NA TRBJ2-1 TRBD1 TRBV5-1
TGTGCCTGGAGCCCCGGGACAGGGAATGGCTACACCTTC CAWSPGTGNGYTF 13 NA TRBJ1-2 TRBD1 TRBV30
TGTGCCAGCAGCCCAAGTACCACAAGCTACGAGCAGTACTTC CASSPSTTSYEQYF 14 NA TRBJ2-7 NA TRBV9
TGTGCCAGCAGTGAGGATCGAGGGTACGAGCAGTACTTC CASSEDRGYEQYF 13 NA TRBJ2-7 NA TRBV6-1
TGTGCCAGCTCACCCCGGGGGGGAGACCAAGAGACCCAGTACTTC CASSPRGGDQETQYF 15 NA TRBJ2-5 TRBD2 TRBV18
TGTGCCAGCAGCTTAATCAGGAACACTGAAGCTTTTTTT CASSLIRNTEAFF 13 NA TRBJ1-1 NA TRBV11-3
TGTGCCAGCAGCGAAACAGGGGATGAAAAACTGTTTTTT CASSETGDEKLFF 13 NA TRBJ1-4 TRBD1 TRBV5-6
TGTGCCAGCAGCACCCGCCCGGGAACCAACCATGGCTACACCTTC CASSTRPGTNHGYTF 15 once TRBJ1-2 NA TRBV5-4
TGTGCCTGGAGTTACTCCAGGGTGACTAATGAAAAACTGTTTTTT CAWSYSRVTNEKLFF 15 NA TRBJ1-4 NA TRBV30